A selection of T cell receptor beta chains follows, all from one sample in a study of regulatory T cells in long-lasting Graves disease. TCRdb re-derived calls from the multiplex PCR reads in MiXCR, one entry per CDR3 protein. This sample has some 420,000 distinct CDR3 sequences; under 25% occur once, and the top ten carry 13%. The sequencing here drew on peripheral blood mononuclear cells (PBMCs), taken when the disease was refractory, from a patient treated with antithyroid drugs. The receptors were sampled from a female donor with Graves disease. Each CDR3 is given with its conserved first and last residue. D genes are given only for firm matches. The listing skips clone size in some rows; elsewhere it reads once, few, many or a size class.

d_call,clone_size,v_call,j_call,cdr3_nt,cdr3_aa
TRBD2,few,TRBV7-2,TRBJ2-1,TGTGCCAGCAGCTTAGAGGGACTAACCTACAATGAGCAGTTCTTC,CASSLEGLTYNEQFF
TRBD1,-,TRBV20-1,TRBJ2-7,TGCAGTGCTAGAGTGGGGACAGGCATGTACGAGCAGTACTTC,CSARVGTGMYEQYF
-,many,TRBV3-1,TRBJ2-5,TGTGCCAGCAGCCTTAGCCTGAGGGGTGGGGAAGAGACCCAGTACTTC,CASSLSLRGGEETQYF
TRBD2,few,TRBV9,TRBJ2-5,TGTGCCAGCAGCATGGGAGTCCTAGCGGGGCAGGAGACCCAGTACTTC,CASSMGVLAGQETQYF
-,-,TRBV6-2/TRBV6-3,TRBJ1-3,TGTGCCAGCAGTTACGGGAGCCCTGGAAACACCATATATTTT,CASSYGSPGNTIYF
-,many,TRBV10-3,TRBJ2-6,TGTGCCACCGCCGGACAGACTCTCTCTGGGGCCAACGTCCTGACTTTC,CATAGQTLSGANVLTF
TRBD1,many,TRBV28,TRBJ1-2,TGTGCCAGCAGTCCCGGGACAGGGACTTATGGCTACACCTTC,CASSPGTGTYGYTF
-,few,TRBV27,TRBJ2-7,TGTGCCAGCAGTTCCTGGACGGACTCCTACGAGCAGTACTTC,CASSSWTDSYEQYF
TRBD2,-,TRBV5-1,TRBJ2-1,TGCGCCAGCAGCCAGGCTCCGGAATTAACTAGCGCCGGCAACAATGAGCAGTTCTTC,CASSQAPELTSAGNNEQFF
TRBD1,few,TRBV27,TRBJ2-7,TGTGCCAGCCGAGTTCAAAGTGGGGGACAGAGCATCTACGAGCAGTACTTC,CASRVQSGGQSIYEQYF
-,many,TRBV7-9,TRBJ1-1,TGTGCCAGCAGCTTATGGGACCGTGGAAAAGCTTTCTTT,CASSLWDRGKAFF
TRBD1,-,TRBV10-3,TRBJ2-2,TGTGCCATCAGTGGTCGGGGACAGAGCAAACATGCGAACACCGGGGAGCTGTTTTTT,CAISGRGQSKHANTGELFF
TRBD1,few,TRBV2,TRBJ2-2,TGTGCCAGCAGGGGACAGGGAGTAGGCACCGGGGAGCTGTTTTTT,CASRGQGVGTGELFF
TRBD2,-,TRBV7-2,TRBJ2-7,TGTGCCAGTCAGCGGGGAGGGACCTTCTCCTACGAGCAGTACTTC,CASQRGGTFSYEQYF
-,-,TRBV12-3/TRBV12-4,TRBJ2-2,TGTGCCAGCAGTTTGGCCCCAACCACCGGGGAGCTGTTTTTT,CASSLAPTTGELFF
TRBD1,-,TRBV19,TRBJ1-2,TGTGCCAGTAGTGCGGGGACAGCCAGATACTATGGCTACACCTTC,CASSAGTARYYGYTF
-,many,TRBV7-2,TRBJ2-5,TGTGCCAGCAGCTGGGGGACCCAAGAGACCCAGTACTTC,CASSWGTQETQYF
-,many,TRBV7-2,TRBJ2-7,TGTGCCAGCAGTCCGGCGGGGTACGAGCAGTACTTC,CASSPAGYEQYF
-,many,TRBV28,TRBJ1-1,TGTGCCAGCGGACTTACAGGGATCAGCGAGACAAACACTGAAGCTTTCTTT,CASGLTGISETNTEAFF
TRBD2,-,TRBV5-1,TRBJ2-2,TGCGCCAGCAGCTCGCCCAAGACGGGGGGCACCGGGGAGCTGTTTTTT,CASSSPKTGGTGELFF
TRBD1,few,TRBV9,TRBJ1-2,TGTGCCAGCAGCGCTGACAGGGAGATTGGCTACACCTTC,CASSADREIGYTF
TRBD1,many,TRBV7-2,TRBJ2-7,TGTGCCAGCAGCGCGGGACAGGGAGCCTTCGAGCAGTACTTC,CASSAGQGAFEQYF